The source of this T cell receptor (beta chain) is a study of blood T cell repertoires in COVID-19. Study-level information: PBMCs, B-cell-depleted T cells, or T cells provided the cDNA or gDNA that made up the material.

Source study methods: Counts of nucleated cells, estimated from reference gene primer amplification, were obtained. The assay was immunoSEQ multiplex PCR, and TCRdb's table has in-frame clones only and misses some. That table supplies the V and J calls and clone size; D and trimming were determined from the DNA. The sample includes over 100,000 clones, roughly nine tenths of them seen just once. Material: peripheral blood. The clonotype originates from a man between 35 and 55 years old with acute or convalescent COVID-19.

CDR3: CASSSPTSRGTDTQYF. Here the CDR3 DNA reads TGTGCCAGCAGCTCTCCGACTAGCAGGGGAACAGATACGCAGTATTTT. The chain employs TRBV7-9 and TRBJ2-3; weak D call: TRBD2 (7 bases). Trimming left V 4 bases short and J 3 bases short, with 17 bases between. There are 16 residues in the CDR3. Germline V gene sequence: CDR1 SEHNR, CDR2 FQNEAQ (reference sequence).